The subject of this entry is one T cell receptor beta chain. These data are taken from a study of control samples from healthy donors and cancer patients. Some clones are missing from TCRdb's copy, which holds only in-frame ones; the method was immunoSEQ multiplex PCR. The sample carries about 89,000 clones, around 86% recorded once. CDR3 size: 13 residues. CDR1 is SGHVS, CDR2 FQNEAQ, per germline. The V gene lost 5 bases and the J gene lost 0 bases, with 5 bases spanning the gap. The sequence derives from a man aged 25-45 years in good health. The sequenced sample consisted of blood. The chain links TRBV7-8 to TRBJ2-4, with D unresolved. CDR3 coding DNA: TGTGCCAGCAGCCCCGGAGCCAAAAACATTCAGTACTTC. Its translation is CASSPGAKNIQYF.